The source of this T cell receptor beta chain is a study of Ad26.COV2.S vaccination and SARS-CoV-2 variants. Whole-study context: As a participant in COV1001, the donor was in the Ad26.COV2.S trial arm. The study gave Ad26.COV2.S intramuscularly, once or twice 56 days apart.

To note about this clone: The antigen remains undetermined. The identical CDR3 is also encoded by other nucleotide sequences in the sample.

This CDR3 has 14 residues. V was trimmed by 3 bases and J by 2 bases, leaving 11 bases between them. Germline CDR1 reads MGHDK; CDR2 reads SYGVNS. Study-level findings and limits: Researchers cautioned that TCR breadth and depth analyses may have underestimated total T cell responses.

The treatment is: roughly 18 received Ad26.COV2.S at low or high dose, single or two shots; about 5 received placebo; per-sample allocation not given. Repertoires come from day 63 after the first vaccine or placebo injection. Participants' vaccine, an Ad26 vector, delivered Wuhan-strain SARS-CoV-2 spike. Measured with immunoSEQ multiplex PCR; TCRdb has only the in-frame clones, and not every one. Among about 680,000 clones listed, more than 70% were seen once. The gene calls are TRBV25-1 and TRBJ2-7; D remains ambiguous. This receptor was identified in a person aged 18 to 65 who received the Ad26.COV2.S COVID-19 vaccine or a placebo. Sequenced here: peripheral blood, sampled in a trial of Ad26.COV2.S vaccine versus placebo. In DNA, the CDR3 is TGTGCCAGCAGTGAGTCCGGCAGAACCTACGAGCAGTACTTC. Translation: CASSESGRTYEQYF.